The 13 T cell receptor beta chains in this list originate from one sample, sequenced in a study of CD8 T cells in ankylosing spondylitis. A single record per CDR3 protein comes from TCRdb applying MiXCR to the 5' RACE reads. Among some 120,000 distinct CDR3 sequences, roughly 13% were seen once, and the ten largest hold 2.5% to 3.5%. The sample was blood, either unsorted or a sorted T cell fraction (not recorded which). Receptors originate from a female donor with ankylosing spondylitis or in good health (not recorded which).

The chain uses TRBV18 and TRBJ2-3; 11 positions match TRBD2. Germline V gives CDR1 KGHSH, CDR2 LQKENI. Trimming took 6 bases from V and 2 from J; bases not matched to a gene: 4. This CDR3 has 15 residues. The CDR3 DNA reads TGTGCCAGCTCCCTGACTAGCGGGGACACAGATACGCAGTATTTT. Translating it yields CASSLTSGDTDTQYF.

This clonotype was detected many times. The rearrangement joins TRBV2 to TRBJ2-5; D call uncertain. Trimming stripped 8 bases from V and 4 bases from J, with 14 bases between. Germline CDR1 and CDR2: SNHLY and FYNNEI. This CDR3 comprises 13 residues. The DNA of the CDR3 is TGTGCCAGCGGCTCCATACCCCGAGAGACCCAGTACTTC. Amino acid sequence: CASGSIPRETQYF.

In its sample, this clonotype was seen a few times. This chain links TRBV6-1 with TRBJ2-5; TRBD1 might be the D (5 bases). The CDR3 runs to 15 residues. Trimming removed 6 bases at V and 6 bases at J, with 20 bases between. CDR1 is MNHNS and CDR2 is SASEGT in the germline V gene. The CDR3 region has the DNA TGTGCCAGCAGCATACAGACTGGACAAGCGCAGACCCAGTACTTC. Translation gives CASSIQTGQAQTQYF.

This clonotype showed up just a few times. This chain joins TRBV7-8 and TRBJ2-5; TRBD2 might be the D (6 bases). The germline CDR1 and CDR2 sequences are SGHVS and FQNEAQ. The CDR3 contains 15 residues. The ends were cut back, 4 bases at V and 2 bases at J, with 14 bases in the middle. This CDR3 is CASSSGLRGQETQYF. The CDR3, as DNA: TGTGCCAGCAGCTCCGGACTACGGGGTCAAGAGACCCAGTACTTC.

This clonotype has only a few counts. CDR3 region: CATSPAPPGIIQTNTGELFF. In nucleotides, the CDR3 is TGTGCCACCAGCCCTGCCCCCCCCGGCATCATCCAAACGAACACCGGGGAGCTGTTTTTT. The chain carries TRBV15 and TRBJ2-2; D uncertain. V was pared by 5 bases and J by 0 bases, with 25 bases between. Germline V gene data show CDR1 as LNHNV and CDR2 as YYDKDF (reference sequence). There are 20 residues in the CDR3.

This clonotype was detected many times. V and J are TRBV4-1 and TRBJ2-2, with 7 bases fitting TRBD2. Trimming at V came to 0 bases and at J to 5 bases, leaving 6 bases not matched to a gene. The CDR3 length is 16 residues. The V gene's germline CDR1 is MGHRA and CDR2 YSYEKL. The CDR3 is CASSQDWQGGTGELFF. CDR3 in DNA: TGCGCCAGCAGCCAAGATTGGCAGGGAGGGACCGGGGAGCTGTTTTTT.

This clonotype was seen a few times. The chain has TRBV6-1 and TRBJ2-1; D unclear. Germline CDR1 MNHNS, CDR2 SASEGT. CDR3 size: 15 residues. Trimming took 8 bases from V and 4 from J, leaving 18 bases between them. The CDR3 sequence: CASRRIGREYNEQFF. In DNA, the CDR3 is TGTGCCAGCCGCCGTATTGGGCGCGAATACAATGAGCAGTTCTTC.

This clonotype was seen more than once but under ten times. CDR3 nucleotides: TGTGCCAGCAGTAGAGATGGGACTAGCGGATACGAGCAGTACTTC. Protein: CASSRDGTSGYEQYF. The V call is TRBV28, the J call TRBJ2-7; 11 nucleotides line up with TRBD2. The junction had 7 bases not matched to a gene; V was cut back by 5 bases and J by 4 bases. This CDR3 spans 15 amino acids. The germline gives CDR1 MDHEN, CDR2 SYDVKM.

The chain joins TRBV27 to TRBJ2-7; TRBD1 agrees at 7 bases. The CDR3 sequence is 14 residues long. Germline trimming cut 5 bases from V and 3 bases from J; bases unmatched to any gene: 7. Germline lookup yields CDR1 MNHEY and CDR2 SMNVEV (reference sequence). Here the CDR3 DNA reads TGTGCCAGCAGTCCTTTGACAGGGTTCTACGAGCAGTACTTC. It specifies CASSPLTGFYEQYF.

Ten or more counts support this clonotype. The genes are TRBV5-1 and TRBJ2-1; no clear D. The CDR3 spans 15 residues. V was cut by 0 bases and J by 3 bases, with 10 bases left in between. The germline gives CDR1 SGHRS, CDR2 YFSETQ. The DNA of the CDR3 is TGCGCCAGCAGCTTGGCGGGTTTTCTCTACAATGAGCAGTTCTTC. Its protein is CASSLAGFLYNEQFF.

This clonotype was counted at least ten times. V gene TRBV5-1 combines with J gene TRBJ2-6; D ambiguous. V lost 0 bases and J 0 bases, leaving 13 bases between the germline ends. Germline lookup yields CDR1 SGHRS and CDR2 YFSETQ. The CDR3 runs 18 residues. CDR3 protein: CASSLEPPLGSGANVLTF. Here the CDR3 DNA reads TGCGCCAGCAGCTTGGAGCCTCCCCTCGGCTCTGGGGCCAACGTCCTGACTTTC.

This clonotype was counted only a few times. The chain is built from TRBV28 and TRBJ1-5, with a tentative D call TRBD1 (6 bases). This CDR3 comprises 17 residues. CDR1 is MDHEN, CDR2 SYDVKM, per germline. Trimming left V 5 bases short and J 2 bases short, with 19 bases between. The DNA of the CDR3 is TGTGCCAGCAGTCTCCCCTACAGGGAGCGAGGCAATCAGCCCCAGCATTTT. It encodes CASSLPYRERGNQPQHF.

The rearrangement joins TRBV2 to TRBJ2-7; 7 nucleotides line up with TRBD1. CDR1 is SNHLY, CDR2 FYNNEI, per germline. The V and J ends lost 6 bases and 4 bases, in that order; junction bases with no gene match: 3. This CDR3 has 12 amino acids. DNA of the CDR3: TGTGCCAGCAGGGACAGGCTGTACGAGCAGTACTTC. It translates to CASRDRLYEQYF.